The following is a T cell receptor (beta chain) sequence with its context. These data are taken from a study of blood T cell repertoires in COVID-19. Study-wide background: Acute-phase and convalescent COVID-19 samples originated in the United States, Italy and Spain. T cells, B-cell-depleted T cells, or PBMCs provided the cDNA or gDNA that served as material.

TCRdb's table, derived via immunoSEQ multiplex PCR, lists solely in-frame clones and lacks some. This table has some 250,000 clones, around 90% appearing once. Sample: peripheral blood. The TCR sequence derives from a human donor in a cohort sampled during active COVID-19.

The CDR3 spells CASSTRTGGLTNNQPQHF. Here the CDR3 DNA reads TGTGCCAGTAGTACCCGGACAGGGGGCCTTACCAATAATCAGCCCCAGCATTTT. The chain couples TRBV19 to TRBJ1-5, with TRBD1 matching over 11 bases. This CDR3 spans 18 amino acids. After removal of 4 bases from V and 4 bases from J, the junction contained 12 bases not matched to a gene. Germline V gene data show CDR1 as LNHDA and CDR2 as SQIVND (reference sequence).